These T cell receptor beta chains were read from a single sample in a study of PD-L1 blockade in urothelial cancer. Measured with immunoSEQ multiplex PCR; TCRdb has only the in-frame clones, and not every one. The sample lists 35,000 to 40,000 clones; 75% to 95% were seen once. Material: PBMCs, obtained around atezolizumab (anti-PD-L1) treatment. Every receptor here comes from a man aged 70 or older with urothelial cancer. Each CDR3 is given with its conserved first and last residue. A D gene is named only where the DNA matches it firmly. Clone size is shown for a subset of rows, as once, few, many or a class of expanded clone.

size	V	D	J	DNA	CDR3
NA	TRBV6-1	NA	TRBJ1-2	TGTGCCAGCAGTGAGCTTGGTGGGGCACCCTATGGCTACACCTTC	CASSELGGAPYGYTF
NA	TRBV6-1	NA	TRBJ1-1	TGTGCCAGCAGTGCCCACCAGTCGGAAGCTTTCTTT	CASSAHQSEAFF
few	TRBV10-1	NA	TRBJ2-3	TGCGCCAGCAGTGAGGTCCGGGACTCAGCTAGCACAGATACGCAGTATTTT	CASSEVRDSASTDTQYF
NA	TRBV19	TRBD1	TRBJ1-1	TGTGCCGCCGGGACAGGGGTGACTGAAGCTTTCTTT	CAAGTGVTEAFF
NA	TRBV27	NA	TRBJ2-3	TGTGCCAGCAGTCTCCGGGGTAGCTGGGATACGCAGTATTTT	CASSLRGSWDTQYF
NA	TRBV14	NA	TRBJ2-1	TGTGCCAGCAGCCAATCAGTAGGCTGGAGCTCCTACAATGAGCAGTTCTTC	CASSQSVGWSSYNEQFF
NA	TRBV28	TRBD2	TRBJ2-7	TGTGCCAGCAGTGAAATTGGGCCGGGACTATACTACGAGCAGTACTTC	CASSEIGPGLYYEQYF
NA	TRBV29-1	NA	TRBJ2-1	TGCAGCTCCGGATGGGGTACAGGATTTAATGAGCAGTTCTTC	CSSGWGTGFNEQFF
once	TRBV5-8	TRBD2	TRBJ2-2	TGTGCCAGCAGGGGAGGGGCCTACACCGGGGAGCTGTTTTTT	CASRGGAYTGELFF
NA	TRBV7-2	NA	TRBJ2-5	TGTGCCAGCAGCTTAGGGGGGCTTAGGGAGACCCAGTACTTC	CASSLGGLRETQYF
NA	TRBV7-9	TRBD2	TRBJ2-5	TGTGCCAGCAGGTCCACGGGAGGTGAAGAGACCCAGTACTTC	CASRSTGGEETQYF
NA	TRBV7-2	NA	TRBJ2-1	TGTGCCAGCAGCCGCACAGGGCTCTCCTACAATGAGCAGTTCTTC	CASSRTGLSYNEQFF
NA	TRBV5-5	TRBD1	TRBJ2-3	TGTGCCAGCAGCGCCCGACAGGGGAGCACAGATACGCAGTATTTT	CASSARQGSTDTQYF
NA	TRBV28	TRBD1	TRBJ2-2	TGTGCCAGCAGGAAGTTCGGGACAGGGGGTTCCGGGGAGCTGTTTTTT	CASRKFGTGGSGELFF
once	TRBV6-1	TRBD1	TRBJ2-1	TGTGCCAGCAGTGGAAGTCGACAGGGTTGGGAGTTCTTC	CASSGSRQGWEFF
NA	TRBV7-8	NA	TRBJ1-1	TGTGCCAGCACTTTACGGGGGGGCGTGAACACTGAAGCTTTCTTT	CASTLRGGVNTEAFF
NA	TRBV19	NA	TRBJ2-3	TGTGCCACCCGAGGGGGAGTTGGAGATACGCAGTATTTT	CATRGGVGDTQYF
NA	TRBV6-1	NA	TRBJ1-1	TGTGCCAGCAGTGAGCGGGGGGGTGACACTGAAGCTTTCTTT	CASSERGGDTEAFF
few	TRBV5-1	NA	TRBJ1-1	TGCGCCAGCAGCTCGGTCAGGGAGAACACTGAAGCTTTCTTT	CASSSVRENTEAFF
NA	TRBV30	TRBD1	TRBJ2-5	TGTGCCTGGAGTACGCCGGGACAGAGAAAAGAGACCCAGTACTTC	CAWSTPGQRKETQYF
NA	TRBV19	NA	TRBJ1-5	TGTGCCAGTAGGATAGACAGGTATAGCAATCAGCCCCAGCATTTT	CASRIDRYSNQPQHF
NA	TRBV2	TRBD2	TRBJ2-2	TGTGCCAGCAGTGCCCGGAGAAGCGGGAGTTTGGCCGGGGAGCTGTTTTTT	CASSARRSGSLAGELFF
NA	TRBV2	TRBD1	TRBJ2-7	TGTGCCAGCAGTGAACAAACGTTAGACGGGACAGGGATTCCCTACGAGCAGTACTTC	CASSEQTLDGTGIPYEQYF
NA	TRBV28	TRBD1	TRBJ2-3	TGTGCCAGTTGGGACAGGGGCACAGATACGCAGTATTTT	CASWDRGTDTQYF
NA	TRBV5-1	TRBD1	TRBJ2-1	TGCGCCAGCACCACAGGGGGCCTTGGCGATGAGCAGTTCTTC	CASTTGGLGDEQFF
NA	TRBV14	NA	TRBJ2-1	TGTGCCAGCAGCCTGCTGAGGGGGTCCGCCAACACCAGAGCGGGAAAGGAGCAGTTCTTC	CASSLLRGSANTRAGKEQFF
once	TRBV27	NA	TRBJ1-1	TGTGCCAGCAGTTTAGTTCCCGGGGTCTATGGAACTGAAGCTTTCTTT	CASSLVPGVYGTEAFF
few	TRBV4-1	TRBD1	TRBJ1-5	TGCGCCAGCAGCCTGACAGGGACGGGTCAGCCCCAGCATTTT	CASSLTGTGQPQHF
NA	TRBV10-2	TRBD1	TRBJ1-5	TGCGCCAGCGGGGACAGGGGGCGGAGCAATCAGCCCCAGCATTTT	CASGDRGRSNQPQHF
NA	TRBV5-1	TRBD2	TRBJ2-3	TGCGCCAGCAGCCAAACTAGCGGCACAGATACGCAGTATTTT	CASSQTSGTDTQYF
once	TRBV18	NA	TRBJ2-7	TGTGCCAGCTCACCAAGGCCAGGGCGAATTCTAAACGAGCAGTACTTC	CASSPRPGRILNEQYF